These T cell receptor beta chains were read from a single sample in a study of blood T cell repertoires in COVID-19. The assay was immunoSEQ multiplex PCR, and TCRdb's table has in-frame clones only and misses some. The sample has just over 300,000 clones, roughly 89% seen once. Sequencing was performed on peripheral blood. The origin of the receptors is a woman aged 25 to 39 with COVID-19, enrolled during active disease. The CDR3 runs from the conserved cysteine through the conserved F or W. The D gene is left open where the match is weak.

TRBD1	TRBJ1-1	TRBV28	TGTGCCAGCAGTTTAACCGGGACAGGGACTGAAGCTTTCTTT	CASSLTGTGTEAFF
TRBD1	TRBJ1-5	TRBV3-1/TRBV3-2	TGTGCCAGCAGCCAAGGGCGACCAGGACAGGGTTACGATCAGCCCCAGCATTTT	CASSQGRPGQGYDQPQHF
.	TRBJ1-1	TRBV5-1	TGCGCCAGCAGCTTGGGCAGGATCTCAGGGGACACTGAAGCTTTCTTT	CASSLGRISGDTEAFF
.	TRBJ2-3	TRBV7-9	TGTGCCAGCAGCTTAGTGTCGGGGGCAGATACGCAGTATTTT	CASSLVSGADTQYF
.	TRBJ1-2	TRBV18	TGTGCCAGCTCACCCCTCAGGGACCCGGAGGGCTATGGCTACACCTTC	CASSPLRDPEGYGYTF
TRBD1	TRBJ1-2	TRBV4-1	TGCGCCAGCAGCCAAGAGGCCAGGGGGATTAACTATGGCTACACCTTC	CASSQEARGINYGYTF
.	TRBJ1-2	TRBV24-1	TGTGCCACCAGTGACTCGTGGACTGATCGTGGCTACACCTTC	CATSDSWTDRGYTF
TRBD2	TRBJ2-1	TRBV7-8	TGTGCCAGCAGCTTAGTGCGGGGGGACAATGAGCAGTTCTTC	CASSLVRGDNEQFF
TRBD1	TRBJ1-1	TRBV29-1	TGCAGCGTTGAAAACACACAGGGGGCGTGGAATCCTGAAGCTTTCTTT	CSVENTQGAWNPEAFF
.	TRBJ1-5	TRBV18	TGTGCCAGCTCAACTGGATTCTTGACTGGCAATCAGCCCCAGCATTTT	CASSTGFLTGNQPQHF
TRBD1	TRBJ1-2	TRBV27	TGTGCCAGCAGTCCTTGGGCGGTCCTGACAGGGAACTATGGCTACACCTTC	CASSPWAVLTGNYGYTF
TRBD1	TRBJ1-2	TRBV14	TGTGCCAGCAGCCAAGATCAGACAGGGCCGTATGGCTACACCTTC	CASSQDQTGPYGYTF